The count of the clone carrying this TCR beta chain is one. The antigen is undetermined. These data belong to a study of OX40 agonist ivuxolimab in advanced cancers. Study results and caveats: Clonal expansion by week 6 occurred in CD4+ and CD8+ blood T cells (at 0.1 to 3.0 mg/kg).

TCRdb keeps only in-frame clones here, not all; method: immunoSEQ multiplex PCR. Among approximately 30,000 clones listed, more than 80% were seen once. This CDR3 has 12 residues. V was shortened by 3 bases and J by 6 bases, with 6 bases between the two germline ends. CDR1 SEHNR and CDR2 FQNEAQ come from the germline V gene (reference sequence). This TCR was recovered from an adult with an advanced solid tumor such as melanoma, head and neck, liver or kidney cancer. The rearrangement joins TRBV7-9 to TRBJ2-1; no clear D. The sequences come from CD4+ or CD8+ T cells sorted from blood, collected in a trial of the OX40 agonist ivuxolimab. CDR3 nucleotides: TGTGCCAGCAGCTTCGAGCTCAATGAGCAGTTCTTC. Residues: CASSFELNEQFF.